What follows are 21 T cell receptor beta chains derived from one specimen sequenced in a study of tumor and adjacent non-tumor tissue in lung cancer. The library came from three nested PCR rounds adapted from ARM-PCR protocols. MiXCR, run by TCRdb on the multiplex PCR reads, gives a single entry per CDR3 protein. The data show around 210,000 distinct CDR3 sequences, 60% to 75% seen once. No cell sorting was done before RNA was extracted from the tissue. Sequencing was done on a sample of lung tumor tissue. Receptor source: a man between 60 and 75 years old with non-small cell lung cancer.

Comments on this clonotype: Sequence at one end of the junction differs from germline and may be a read error. J is TRBJ2-6 and V is TRBV18; 7 bases map to TRBD1. The CDR3 totals 18 residues. Germline-derived CDR1 and CDR2 are KGHSH and LQKENI. The chain's CDR3 is CACSPLDRASSGANVLTF. CDR3 DNA sequence: TGTGCCTGCTCACCATTAGACAGGGCCTCATCTGGGGCCAACGTCCTGACTTTC.

In this sample, this clonotype turned up many times. The chain combines TRBV20-1 with TRBJ2-3; D is uncertain. The CDR3 has 14 amino acids. Germline V gives CDR1 DFQATT, CDR2 SNEGSKA (reference sequence). V was clipped by 3 bases and J by 9 bases, with 19 bases between them. CDR3 coding DNA: TGCAGTGCTAGTTGGCGTTCCCGGCTGGGGACGCAGTATTTT. This encodes CSASWRSRLGTQYF.

This clonotype was seen a single time. A read error may produce the germline difference seen at one junction end. This sequence joins TRBV20-1 and TRBJ2-1; D is uncertain. Germline values: CDR1 DFQATT, CDR2 SNEGSKA (reference sequence). CDR3 length: 15 amino acids. The CDR3 region is CSASGPSTNYNEQFF. In DNA, the CDR3 is TGCAGTGCTAGTGGACCGAGTACAAACTACAATGAGCAATTCTTC.

A few counts support this clonotype. At one end, the junction sequence differs from germline, possibly due to a read error. V is TRBV4-1 and J is TRBJ2-3; D uncertain. The germline gives CDR1 MGHRA, CDR2 YSYEKL. The CDR3 length is 15 residues. The CDR3 is CASSQVGGPTDTQYF. The CDR3 bases are TGCGCCAGTAGCCAAGTTGGCGGACCCACAGATACGCAGTATTTT.

As for this clonotype: This sequence may be a read error, since a much larger clone differs from it by one base. The CDR3 end shows no conserved phenylalanine or tryptophan, and so a read error is likely. J is TRBJ2-7 and V is TRBV6-5, with unresolved D. Germline V gene data show CDR1 as MNHEY and CDR2 as SVGAGI. The CDR3 is 14 residues long. V shed 6 bases and J shed 2 bases, with 14 bases lying between them. CDR3 sequence: CASSATTFTYEQYC. The DNA for the CDR3 is TGTGCCAGCAGCGCTACGACCTTTACCTACGAGCAGTACTGC.

The chain is built from TRBV20-1 and TRBJ1-1; perhaps TRBD1 as D (6 bases). The CDR3 loop spans 15 amino acids. Trimming stripped 6 bases from V and 1 base from J, with 18 bases between. The germline V gene encodes CDR1 DFQATT and CDR2 SNEGSKA (reference sequence). The CDR3, as DNA: TGCAGTGCCCCGCGGGGGGCAGGGACGAACACTGAAGCTTTCTTT. This encodes CSAPRGAGTNTEAFF.

Turning to this clonotype: Sequence at one end of the junction differs from germline and may be a read error. The chain uses TRBV6-5 and TRBJ2-7; either TRBD1 or TRBD2 may fit D (5 bases each). This CDR3 is built from 15 residues. CDR1 MNHEY and CDR2 SVGAGI come from the germline V gene. The CDR3 sequence is CTSGNGGVTRYEEYF. In DNA form, the CDR3 reads TGTACCAGCGGCAATGGGGGAGTCACTCGCTACGAAGAGTACTTC.

J is TRBJ2-3 and V is TRBV12-3 or TRBV12-4; D gene uncertain. Trimming stripped 6 bases from V and 1 base from J, with 11 bases between. The CDR3 runs 14 residues. Written as DNA, the CDR3 is TGTGCCAGCAGCCCGGGCTCAGGCACAGATACGCAGTATTTT. As protein: CASSPGSGTDTQYF.

This clonotype has a handful of counts. The chain recombines TRBV11-3 with TRBJ2-7, with D perhaps matching TRBD1 (6 bases). The CDR3 extends over 15 amino acids. The V and J ends lost 7 bases and 3 bases respectively, with 19 bases between them. Looked up from germline, CDR1 is SGHNT and CDR2 is YENEEA. As DNA, the CDR3 is TGTGCCAGCACCCAGGGGCCCAACGTGGTCTACGAGCAGTACTTC. It codes for CASTQGPNVVYEQYF.

Note on this clonotype: A read error may explain this, as a much larger clone is one base away. The rearrangement joins TRBV6-5 to TRBJ2-7; 12 nucleotides align to TRBD2. CDR1 MNHEY and CDR2 SVGAGI come from the germline V gene. V was pared by 10 bases and J by 5 bases, with 6 bases of the junction left unmatched. The CDR3 has 13 residues. The CDR3 nucleotides read TGTGCCAACAGGACTAGCGGGACCCACGAGCAGTACTTC. It yields the protein CANRTSGTHEQYF.

This clonotype was detected once. A read error may account for a junction end that differs from germline. This rearrangement joins TRBV20-1 to TRBJ1-1; 7 bases match TRBD1. Looked up from germline, CDR1 is DFQATT and CDR2 is SNEGSKA (reference sequence). This CDR3 has 13 residues. The CDR3 spells CSARGQGGTVAFF. As DNA, the CDR3 is TGCAGTGCTAGAGGCCAGGGGGGCACTGTAGCTTTCTTT.

The table lists this clonotype with many counts. J is TRBJ2-7 and V is TRBV12-3 or TRBV12-4, with D possibly TRBD1 on 6 matching bases. The CDR3 sequence is 12 residues long. V was cut by 5 bases and J by 7 bases, with 12 bases left in between. The CDR3 reads CASSQRTVEQYF. For the CDR3, the DNA is TGTGCCAGCAGTCAGAGGACAGTTGAGCAGTACTTC.

The chain combines TRBV20-1 with TRBJ2-1; D possibly corresponds to TRBD2 (6 bases). V shed 8 bases and J shed 11 bases, with 16 bases lying between them. CDR3 length: 11 residues. The germline CDR1 and CDR2 sequences are DFQATT and SNEGSKA (reference sequence). This CDR3 is CSSQLGGKQFF. CDR3 bases: TGCAGTTCTCAATTGGGGGGAAAGCAGTTCTTC.

With respect to this clonotype: Given a much more abundant clone one base away, this may be a read error. The CDR3 carries no conserved terminal phenylalanine or tryptophan, so it likely arises from a read error. The DNA for the CDR3 is TGCAGTGCTGAGGGACAGCGATCCTACGAGCAGTACTTA. It encodes CSAEGQRSYEQYL. The chain recombines TRBV20-1 with TRBJ2-7; TRBD1 aligns across 7 bases. The CDR3 covers 13 residues. Trimming at V came to 5 bases and at J to 1 base, leaving 5 bases not matched to a gene. Germline values: CDR1 DFQATT, CDR2 SNEGSKA (reference sequence).

This clonotype was observed at least ten times. This chain uses TRBV29-1 with TRBJ1-2, with a tentative D call TRBD1 (5 bases). Germline V lookup: CDR1 SQVTM, CDR2 ANQGSEA. CDR3 length equals 15 residues. The ends were cut back, 0 bases at V and 8 bases at J, with 19 bases in the middle. The CDR3 sequence is CSVEDQPGGSQGYTF. The DNA for the CDR3 is TGCAGCGTTGAAGATCAGCCTGGGGGATCGCAGGGCTACACCTTC.

Concerning this clonotype itself: Lacking the conserved final phenylalanine or tryptophan, this CDR3 likely reflects a read error. The chain links TRBV20-1 to TRBJ1-5; TRBD1 agrees at 8 bases. Germline-derived CDR1 and CDR2 are DFQATT and SNEGSKA (reference sequence). The CDR3 is made up of 13 amino acids. CDR3 sequence: CTARAQGDQSQHY. The CDR3 region has the DNA TGCACTGCTAGAGCACAGGGGGACCAGTCCCAGCATTAT.

The chain joins TRBV5-1 to TRBJ2-7; TRBD1 agrees at 9 bases. Germline-derived CDR1 and CDR2 are SGHRS and YFSETQ. There are 13 residues in the CDR3. Losses at the gene ends were 5 bases for V and 3 bases for J; bases not matched to a gene: 3. The CDR3 DNA is TGCGCCAGCAGTCGGGACAGGGACTACGAGCAGTACTTC. Its translation: CASSRDRDYEQYF.

The rearrangement joins TRBV5-1 to TRBJ2-5; 7 bases align to TRBD1. This CDR3 has 16 amino acids. Germline trimming cut 4 bases from V and 4 bases from J; bases unmatched to any gene: 13. Germline lookup yields CDR1 SGHRS and CDR2 YFSETQ. The CDR3 sequence is CASSPAMTGNGETQYF. Here the CDR3 DNA reads TGCGCCAGCAGCCCCGCGATGACAGGGAATGGAGAGACCCAGTACTTC.

Note on this clonotype: Just one base apart from a much larger clone, this may be a read error. The missing conserved phenylalanine or tryptophan at the end of this CDR3 makes a read error likely. This sequence joins TRBV12-3 or TRBV12-4 and TRBJ2-2; 7 positions match TRBD2. The V segment lost 5 bases and the J segment 6 bases; nucleotides outside the gene matches: 9. The CDR3 contains 15 residues. The CDR3 here is CASSAFIGGSGELFL. The CDR3 DNA sequence: TGTGCCAGCAGTGCATTCATCGGGGGGTCCGGGGAGCTGTTTTTA.

CDR3 residues: CSARVGTNGRAYEQYF. The CDR3 DNA reads TGCAGTGCTAGAGTGGGGACTAACGGGAGGGCTTACGAGCAGTACTTC. The rearrangement links TRBV20-1 to TRBJ2-7, with 8 bases fitting TRBD2. The V gene's germline CDR1 is DFQATT and CDR2 SNEGSKA (reference sequence). The trim removed 1 base at V and 4 bases at J, leaving 12 bases unmatched. The CDR3 is 16 residues long.

As regards this clonotype: The germline gene is not matched at one end of the junction; a read error may be the cause. The chain links TRBV10-1 to TRBJ1-1; D unresolved. The CDR3 sequence is 16 residues long. CDR1 is WNHNN and CDR2 is SYGVQD in the germline V gene (reference sequence). The CDR3 sequence: CVSSESKTTVNTEAFF. Here the CDR3 DNA reads TGCGTCAGCAGTGAGTCGAAGACCACCGTGAACACTGAAGCTTTCTTT.